The 12 T cell receptor beta chains below were found in one sample sequenced in a study of blood T cell repertoires in COVID-19. The protocol was immunoSEQ multiplex PCR, while the TCRdb copy is restricted to in-frame clones and leaves out a portion. The sample consists of almost 400,000 clones, 85% to 90% of them appearing once. Material for sequencing was PBMCs or T cells enriched from blood (not recorded which). The receptors were gathered from a woman in her 30s who had recovered from COVID-19.

The chain combines TRBV2 with TRBJ1-5; the D gene is possibly TRBD1 (5 bases). From germline, CDR1 is SNHLY and CDR2 FYNNEI. With 6 bases removed from V and 7 bases from J, the gap between germline ends came to 16 bases. The CDR3 consists of 14 residues. CDR3 region: CASSPMTAWQPQHF. DNA of the CDR3: TGTGCCAGCAGCCCAATGACAGCCTGGCAGCCCCAGCATTTT.

The V and J genes are TRBV5-1 and TRBJ1-3; D unresolved. This CDR3 is 18 amino acids long. With 2 bases removed from V and 0 bases from J, the gap between germline ends came to 18 bases. CDR1 SGHRS and CDR2 YFSETQ come from the germline V gene. The CDR3 nucleotides are TGCGCCAGCAGCTTTTATTTCAGCGAATTCAACTCTGGAAACACCATATATTTT. Protein product: CASSFYFSEFNSGNTIYF.

The CDR3 here is CASSQLIAGGTDTQYF. As DNA, the CDR3 is TGTGCCAGCAGCCAATTAATAGCGGGAGGCACAGATACGCAGTATTTT. V gene TRBV4-2 combines with J gene TRBJ2-3; 9 bases match TRBD2. Germline CDR1 LGHNA, CDR2 YNFKEQ. This CDR3 comprises 16 residues. J lost 1 base, V lost 2 bases, and 4 bases had no gene match.

The CDR3 here is CAWTTGVNSPLHF. DNA for the CDR3: TGTGCCTGGACGACAGGGGTTAATTCACCCCTCCACTTT. The V call is TRBV30, the J call TRBJ1-6, with 8 nucleotides matching TRBD1. The CDR3 runs to 13 residues. The junction had 2 bases not matched to a gene; V was cut back by 4 bases and J by 6 bases. Per germline, CDR1 GTSNPN and CDR2 SVGIG (reference sequence).

The chain is built from TRBV27 and TRBJ1-5; possibly TRBD1 for D (5 bases). V lost 4 bases, J lost 7 bases, and 11 bases lay in between. CDR3 size: 13 residues. Germline CDR1 MNHEY, CDR2 SMNVEV (reference sequence). The CDR3 region is CASSWGRGQPQHF. The CDR3 DNA reads as TGTGCCAGCAGTTGGGGTAGGGGACAGCCCCAGCATTTT.

This chain joins TRBV2 and TRBJ1-1; D not certain. The CDR3 is 11 amino acids. Germline assignment: CDR1 SNHLY and CDR2 FYNNEI. Trimming left V 4 bases short and J 10 bases short, with 10 bases between. The CDR3 nucleotides read TGTGCCAGCAGTGTGACGGGGTTAGCTTTCTTT. This translates into CASSVTGLAFF.

The chain carries TRBV9 and TRBJ2-5; 12 nucleotides match TRBD2. CDR1 is SGDLS and CDR2 is YYNGEE in the germline V gene. Germline trimming cut 4 bases from V and 2 bases from J; bases unmatched to any gene: 3. The CDR3 has 15 residues. The CDR3 sequence: CASSPGLAGQETQYF. Here the CDR3 DNA reads TGTGCCAGCAGCCCAGGACTAGCGGGGCAAGAGACCCAGTACTTC.

V gene TRBV7-9 combines with J gene TRBJ2-2, with a tentative D call TRBD2 (5 bases). This CDR3 has 19 residues. The V end was cut by 1 base, the J end by 7 bases, with 25 bases between. Germline-derived CDR1 and CDR2 are SEHNR and FQNEAQ (reference sequence). The CDR3 DNA follows: TGTGCCAGCAGCTTAGGGGCTGGGGAATCTCGGCTCGGGGACGGGGAGCTGTTTTTT. Translating gives CASSLGAGESRLGDGELFF. Based on the CDR3 plus reference TRBV7-9 and TRBJ2-2, the full variable domain is DTGVSQNPRHKITKRGQNVTFRCDPISEHNRLYWYRQTLGQGPEFLTYFQNEAQLEKSRLLSDRFSAERPKGSFSTLEIQRTEQGDSAMYLCASSLGAGESRLGDGELFFGEGSRLTVL.

This clone appeared a few times. This chain uses TRBV12-3 or TRBV12-4 with TRBJ2-2; tentatively, D is TRBD2 (5 bases). The V end lost 6 bases, the J end lost 6 bases, and 8 bases lay between the germline ends. This CDR3 is 12 amino acids long. In DNA, the CDR3 is TGTGCCAGCAGCTCTAGCCCCGGGGAGCTGTTTTTT. Protein product: CASSSSPGELFF.

This chain links TRBV5-6 with TRBJ1-2, with D unresolved. The CDR3 loop spans 16 amino acids. Germline V gene data show CDR1 as SGHDT and CDR2 as YYEEEE. V was shortened by 0 bases and J by 4 bases, with 16 bases between the two germline ends. CDR3 in DNA: TGTGCCAGCAGCTTGGTCGTGGGCGAGGGATCCTATGGCTACACCTTC. Protein product: CASSLVVGEGSYGYTF.

The chain employs TRBV30 and TRBJ1-4; 9 bases line up with TRBD1. Germline V gene sequence: CDR1 GTSNPN, CDR2 SVGIG (reference sequence). V dropped 3 bases and J dropped 5; count of bases not matched to a gene: 7. This CDR3 region has 15 residues. The CDR3 DNA follows: TGTGCCTGGAGCGCTACAGGGGGCCCGAATGAAAAACTGTTTTTT. Its translation: CAWSATGGPNEKLFF. The full variable domain, rest sourced from reference TRBV30 and TRBJ1-4, is SQTIHQWPATLVQPVGSPLSLECTVEGTSNPNLYWYRQAAGRGLQLLFYSVGIGQISSEVPQNLSASRPQDRQFILSSKKLLLSDSGFYLCAWSATGGPNEKLFFGSGTQLSVL.

This clone has only one observation. J is TRBJ2-7 and V is TRBV30, with 8 bases aligning to TRBD2. The CDR3 loop spans 14 amino acids. Germline V lookup: CDR1 GTSNPN, CDR2 SVGIG (reference sequence). The J segment lost 2 bases and the V segment lost 2 bases, leaving 5 bases of the junction unmatched. CDR3 region: CAWSFTSGPYEQYF. DNA for the CDR3: TGTGCCTGGAGTTTCACTAGCGGTCCCTACGAGCAGTACTTC.